Listed here are 30 T cell receptor beta chains from one sample, sequenced in a study of Ad26.COV2.S vaccination and SARS-CoV-2 variants (dated by TCRdb to the early 2020s). Per the publication, the treatment or condition label means: about 20 received Ad26.COV2.S at low or high dose, single or two shots; several received placebo; per-sample allocation not given. For vaccine and placebo recipients, the sequenced repertoires came from samples collected on day 63 after the first injection. Library preparation employed the immunoSEQ multiplex PCR assay. Held by TCRdb, this immuneACCESS table contains in-frame sequences only and omits some clones. Under half of the omission traces to an unresolved V gene where checked; the cause of the rest is unknown. Recorded for this sample are around 450,000 clones; about 91% of them occurred a single time. About 2.5% of the sample is taken by the ten largest. The specimen comprised peripheral blood, sampled in a trial of Ad26.COV2.S vaccine versus placebo. The source is a person aged 18-60 years who received the Ad26.COV2.S COVID-19 vaccine or a placebo.

The chain combines TRBV19 with TRBJ1-4; 8 bases map to TRBD1. Germline V gives CDR1 LNHDA, CDR2 SQIVND (reference sequence). This CDR3 contains 16 residues. The ends lost 6 bases at V and 7 bases at J; junction bases unmatched: 13. Here the CDR3 reads CASRDRVGRYGEKLFF. The CDR3, as DNA: TGTGCCAGTAGGGACAGGGTCGGACGCTACGGTGAAAAACTGTTTTTT.

The chain links TRBV18 to TRBJ2-5; no clear D gene. V shed 4 bases and J shed 5 bases, with 14 bases lying between them. The germline V gene has CDR1 KGHSH and CDR2 LQKENI. This CDR3 has 14 residues. The CDR3: CASSRRLGQETQYF. The CDR3 DNA is TGTGCCAGCTCACGCAGACTCGGGCAGGAGACCCAGTACTTC.

About this clone itself: Additional DNA sequences in this sample encode the identical CDR3. The V call is TRBV28, the J call TRBJ2-1; no clear D. V gave up 2 bases and J gave up 0 bases, with 5 bases separating them. CDR3 length: 14 amino acids. CDR1 is MDHEN and CDR2 is SYDVKM in the germline V gene. CDR3 loop: CASSLQSSYNEQFF. CDR3 in DNA: TGTGCCAGCAGTTTACAAAGCTCCTACAATGAGCAGTTCTTC. The full variable domain, its missing parts supplied by reference TRBV28 and TRBJ2-1, is DVKVTQSSRYLVKRTGEKVFLECVQDMDHENMFWYRQDPGLGLRLIYFSYDVKMKEKGDIPEGYSVSREKKERFSLILESASTNQTSMYLCASSLQSSYNEQFFGPGTRLTVL.

The CDR3 region has the DNA TGTGCCAGCAGCTTAGGTCAGCGGGAGGTCGAAGAGACCCAGTACTTC. Translated: CASSLGQREVEETQYF. This chain uses TRBV11-3 with TRBJ2-5; 9 nucleotides line up with TRBD2. V shed 1 base and J 3 bases; nucleotides not matched to a gene: 6. Germline assignment: CDR1 SGHNT and CDR2 YENEEA. The CDR3 spans 16 residues.

This clone showed up just a few times. The V gene is TRBV6-1, the J gene TRBJ1-1, with D perhaps matching TRBD1 (6 bases). Trimming shortened V by 2 bases and J by 6 bases, and 13 bases separated the two germline ends. Germline V gene lookup returns CDR1 MNHNS and CDR2 SASEGT. The CDR3 runs to 14 residues. This chain's CDR3 is CASSELGGSAEAFF. CDR3 DNA: TGTGCCAGCAGTGAACTGGGGGGCTCCGCTGAAGCTTTCTTT.

This sequence joins TRBV5-1 and TRBJ1-5; tentatively, D is TRBD1 (5 bases). The CDR3 covers 14 residues. CDR1 is SGHRS, CDR2 YFSETQ, per germline. Trimming removed 5 bases at V and 9 bases at J, with 18 bases between. The CDR3 DNA is TGCGCCAGCAGTTGGGACCCCTCTTCGGTGCCCCAGCATTTT. This sequence encodes CASSWDPSSVPQHF.

This chain links TRBV14 with TRBJ2-5; D remains unclear. Trimming stripped 4 bases from V and 5 bases from J, with 17 bases between. Germline loops: CDR1 SGHDN, CDR2 FVKESK. CDR3 size: 15 residues. The CDR3 spells CASSPFRSSRETQYF. The CDR3 bases are TGTGCCAGCAGCCCCTTCCGGAGCTCGAGGGAGACCCAGTACTTC.

The rearrangement links TRBV20-1 to TRBJ1-1; D possibly corresponds to TRBD1 (6 bases). V was shortened by 5 bases and J by 11 bases, with 9 bases between the two germline ends. There are 9 residues in the CDR3. Germline CDR1 and CDR2: DFQATT and SNEGSKA (reference sequence). This CDR3 reads CSAPGVAFF. The CDR3 DNA sequence: TGCAGTGCTCCAGGGGTTGCTTTCTTT.

The chain carries TRBV18 and TRBJ2-2; possibly TRBD2 for D (5 bases). V was cut by 3 bases and J by 8 bases, with 16 bases left in between. This CDR3 is 15 amino acids long. Germline CDR1 reads KGHSH; CDR2 reads LQKENI. The CDR3 spells CASSPGLEATGELFF. In nucleotides, the CDR3 is TGTGCCAGCTCACCCGGACTGGAGGCTACTGGGGAGCTGTTTTTT. The variable domain in full, completed from reference TRBV18 and TRBJ2-2, reads NAGVMQNPRHLVRRRGQEARLRCSPMKGHSHVYWYRQLPEEGLKFMVYLQKENIIDESGMPKERFSAEFPKEGPSILRIQQVVRGDSAAYFCASSPGLEATGELFFGEGSRLTVL.

V usage is TRBV4-2 and J usage is TRBJ2-7, with D hard to call. Germline-derived CDR1 and CDR2 are LGHNA and YNFKEQ. Trimming pared 0 bases from V and 4 bases from J, leaving 22 bases between. This CDR3 contains 18 residues. This CDR3 is CASSQDLTHSPAPYEQYF. The DNA of the CDR3 is TGTGCCAGCAGCCAAGACCTAACCCACAGCCCTGCACCGTACGAGCAGTACTTC.

Regarding this clone: Within the sample, other DNA sequences also encode this same CDR3. The V gene is TRBV28, the J gene TRBJ2-7; 7 bases agree with TRBD2. J gave up 0 bases and V 2 bases, and 4 bases lay outside the gene matches. This CDR3 has 15 residues. CDR1 MDHEN and CDR2 SYDVKM come from the germline V gene. The DNA for the CDR3 is TGTGCCAGCAGTTTAGTCGGGAGGAGCTCCTACGAGCAGTACGTC. This gives the protein CASSLVGRSSYEQYV.

The chain carries TRBV6-5 and TRBJ1-1; perhaps TRBD1 as D (5 bases). V lost 2 bases, J lost 0 bases, and 13 bases lay in between. The CDR3 is made up of 16 amino acids. In germline, CDR1 is MNHEY, CDR2 SVGAGI. CDR3 sequence: CASSYTRGGVNTEAFF. CDR3 bases: TGTGCCAGCAGTTACACCCGGGGGGGAGTGAACACTGAAGCTTTCTTT.

The V call is TRBV4-3, the J call TRBJ1-2; TRBD1 might be the D (6 bases). Trimming cost V 0 bases and J 4 bases, with 18 bases left between them. Germline CDR1 and CDR2: LGHNA and YSLEER. This CDR3 contains 17 residues. CDR3 coding DNA: TGCGCCAGCAGCCAAGATCTTAATGGGGGCGAGATCTATGGCTACACCTTC. Protein sequence: CASSQDLNGGEIYGYTF.

The CDR3 is CASSQSPGPAAGYGYTF. DNA of the CDR3: TGCGCCAGCAGTCAATCCCCCGGACCCGCCGCGGGCTATGGCTACACCTTC. V gene TRBV23-1 combines with J gene TRBJ1-2; D is unresolved. TRBV23-1 is annotated as an ORF whose role is uncertain. The CDR3 has 17 amino acids. With 0 bases removed from V and 4 bases from J, the gap between germline ends came to 18 bases.

The rearrangement uses TRBV24-1 and TRBJ2-5; the D call may be TRBD1 or TRBD2 (6 bases each). From germline, CDR1 is KGHDR and CDR2 SFDVKD. The CDR3 contains 14 residues. Trimming removed 5 bases at V and 4 bases at J, with 13 bases between. The CDR3 region has the DNA TGTGCCACCAGTGGTCCACAGGGAGGAGAGACCCAGTACTTC. Protein: CATSGPQGGETQYF.

The CDR3 loop reads CAWKVGGSTKLFF. As DNA, the CDR3 is TGTGCCTGGAAGGTCGGGGGCTCTACTAAACTGTTTTTT. This chain connects TRBV30 to TRBJ1-4; D may be TRBD1 (6 bases). The CDR3 sequence is 13 residues long. V lost 4 bases, J lost 11 bases, and 17 bases lay in between. Germline assignment: CDR1 GTSNPN and CDR2 SVGIG (reference sequence).

V is TRBV7-3 and J is TRBJ2-2, with 7 positions matching TRBD1. The CDR3 covers 15 residues. Trimming cost V 5 bases and J 1 base; bases outside gene matches: 4. CDR1 is SGHTA and CDR2 is FQGTGA in the germline V gene. DNA for the CDR3: TGTGCCAGCAGCCGAGGGGGCCAGAACACCGGGGAGCTGTTTTTT. Translating it yields CASSRGGQNTGELFF.

V is TRBV10-3 and J is TRBJ2-6, with TRBD1 identical over 7 bases. The CDR3 contains 19 residues. CDR1 is ENHRY, CDR2 SYGVKD, per germline. Trimming cost V 6 bases and J 0 bases; bases outside gene matches: 14. CDR3 DNA sequence: TGTGCCATCAGATTACAGGGGCCCGGGCAGCTCTCTGGGGCCAACGTCCTGACTTTC. This encodes CAIRLQGPGQLSGANVLTF.

This clone has only one observation. The chain carries TRBV9 and TRBJ1-2; 10 positions agree with TRBD1. Losses at the gene ends were 2 bases for V and 6 bases for J; bases not matched to a gene: 4. Germline V gene data show CDR1 as SGDLS and CDR2 as YYNGEE. The CDR3 totals 14 residues. The CDR3 loop is CASSVLGTGDGYTF. The CDR3 bases are TGTGCCAGCAGCGTCCTCGGGACAGGGGATGGCTACACCTTC.

V and J are TRBV28 and TRBJ2-7; possibly TRBD1 or TRBD2 for D (6 bases each). Trimming removed 5 bases from V and 3 bases from J, with 20 bases in between. Germline CDR1 MDHEN, CDR2 SYDVKM. The CDR3 length is 16 residues. The CDR3 nucleotides read TGTGCCAGCAGTGGGGGGCCGCAACCTCCACTCTACGAGCAGTACTTC. Translated: CASSGGPQPPLYEQYF.

The chain uses TRBV7-9 and TRBJ1-2; D is ambiguous. The CDR3 length is 14 residues. Germline values: CDR1 SEHNR, CDR2 FQNEAQ (reference sequence). Trimming cost V 1 base and J 4 bases, with 10 bases left between them. CDR3: CASSLGGMIYGYTF. CDR3 DNA: TGTGCCAGCAGCTTAGGGGGAATGATCTATGGCTACACCTTC.

The chain links TRBV7-2 to TRBJ2-7, with D possibly matching TRBD2 (6 bases). V was pared by 1 base and J by 5 bases, with 9 bases between. Germline V CDR1 and CDR2: SGHTA, FQGNSA. The CDR3 is made up of 13 amino acids. The CDR3 DNA follows: TGTGCCAGCAGCTTAGGGTGGGGGGACGAGCAGTACTTC. Translated: CASSLGWGDEQYF.

The chain combines TRBV4-1 with TRBJ2-3; D is possibly TRBD2 (5 bases). V lost 1 base and J lost 6, with 20 bases in between. Per germline, CDR1 MGHRA and CDR2 YSYEKL. The CDR3 spans 17 residues. The CDR3 bases are TGCGCCAGCAGCCAAGGAACTGCGTTAGCCAGAGGGGATACGCAGTATTTT. Amino acids: CASSQGTALARGDTQYF.

This chain joins TRBV5-1 and TRBJ2-5, with a tentative D call TRBD1 (6 bases). CDR3 length: 19 amino acids. The V end was cut by 0 bases, the J end by 3 bases, with 24 bases between. CDR1 SGHRS and CDR2 YFSETQ come from the germline V gene. The CDR3 DNA reads as TGCGCCAGCAGCTTGGGACAGGTAGCGAGGTTACTGGGGGAAGAGACCCAGTACTTC. It translates to CASSLGQVARLLGEETQYF.

This chain links TRBV2 with TRBJ2-6; possibly TRBD1 or TRBD2 for D (5 bases each). This CDR3 is 16 amino acids long. Looked up from germline, CDR1 is SNHLY and CDR2 is FYNNEI. V dropped 3 bases and J dropped 1 base, with 10 bases sitting between them. Here the CDR3 DNA reads TGTGCCAGCAGTGAGAGGTGGGGGTCTGGGGCCAACGTCCTGACTTTC. Translating it yields CASSERWGSGANVLTF.

This rearrangement joins TRBV5-6 to TRBJ2-6, with a tentative D call TRBD2 (6 bases). The CDR3 length is 17 residues. Germline V gene sequence: CDR1 SGHDT, CDR2 YYEEEE. V shed 2 bases and J shed 2 bases, with 14 bases lying between them. The CDR3 reads CASSFGGLYPGANVLTF. In DNA, the CDR3 is TGTGCCAGCAGCTTCGGGGGTCTTTACCCTGGGGCCAACGTCCTGACTTTC. Complete variable domain (other parts from reference TRBV5-6 and TRBJ2-6): DAGVTQSPTHLIKTRGQQVTLRCSPKSGHDTVSWYQQALGQGPQFIFQYYEEEERQRGNFPDRFSGHQFPNYSSELNVNALLLGDSALYLCASSFGGLYPGANVLTFGAGSRLTVL.

The chain uses TRBV7-3 and TRBJ2-1; D might be TRBD1 (6 bases). The CDR3 consists of 16 residues. Germline CDR1 is SGHTA and CDR2 is FQGTGA. V was cut by 4 bases and J by 4 bases, with 17 bases left in between. CDR3 DNA sequence: TGTGCCAGCAGCTCCAAACAGGGCTTGCGTTACAATGAGCAGTTCTTC. Residues: CASSSKQGLRYNEQFF.

V gene TRBV7-2 combines with J gene TRBJ1-4; D gene unclear. The ends were cut back, 3 bases at V and 4 bases at J, with 15 bases in the middle. From germline, CDR1 is SGHTA and CDR2 FQGNSA. This CDR3 contains 16 residues. This CDR3 is CASSLDPRDLNEKLFF. DNA for the CDR3: TGTGCCAGCAGCTTGGACCCACGGGATCTTAATGAAAAACTGTTTTTT.

The J gene is TRBJ1-2, the V gene TRBV18; D possibly corresponds to TRBD1 (6 bases). The germline V gene encodes CDR1 KGHSH and CDR2 LQKENI. This CDR3 spans 16 amino acids. V was cut by 1 base and J by 4 bases, with 16 bases left in between. The DNA of the CDR3 is TGTGCCAGCTCACCACAGTCGGGGACAAGGGGCTATGGCTACACCTTC. This gives the protein CASSPQSGTRGYGYTF.

This sequence joins TRBV5-6 and TRBJ2-3; TRBD2 aligns across 11 bases. The CDR3 runs to 14 residues. Germline loops: CDR1 SGHDT, CDR2 YYEEEE. The V segment lost 4 bases and the J segment 7 bases; nucleotides outside the gene matches: 5. CDR3 amino acids: CASSPSGRSNTQYF. CDR3 in DNA: TGTGCCAGCAGCCCTAGCGGGAGGTCGAATACGCAGTATTTT.